The present entry profiles one T cell receptor (beta chain) with its context. The record originates from a study of blood T cell repertoires in COVID-19. Study details: From the United States, Italy and Spain came samples of acute and convalescent COVID-19. From T cells, B-cell-depleted T cells, or PBMCs came the material, which was cDNA or gDNA.

The CDR3 has 15 amino acids. V lost 0 bases and J 7 bases, leaving 13 bases between the germline ends. From germline, CDR1 is LNHDA and CDR2 SQIVND (reference sequence). In the original processing: Estimated nucleated cell counts came from reference gene primer amplification. Method: immunoSEQ multiplex PCR; TCRdb's copy keeps in-frame clones and lacks some. V and J calls and clone size follow that table, whereas D and trimming were derived from the DNA. This repertoire shows about 84,000 clones, over 65% found once; its top ten account for 4.5% to 6%. The chain joins TRBV19 to TRBJ1-5, with D perhaps TRBD1 (5 bases). The receptor's source is a man over 45 with active or convalescent COVID-19. The sequenced sample was peripheral blood. CDR3 sequence reads: CASSIEPRGGQPQHF. CDR3 nucleotides: TGTGCCAGTAGTATAGAACCCCGGGGGGGGCAGCCCCAGCATTTT.